A selection of T cell receptor beta chains follows, all from one sample in a study of PD-1 blockade in mismatch repair-deficient tumors. Profiled with immunoSEQ multiplex PCR; TCRdb holds only in-frame clones, not every one. Found here are under 150,000 clones, approximately 86% of them singletons; the top ten hold around an eighth. Here the sequenced sample was peripheral blood, taken 44 weeks after starting pembrolizumab. The receptors were sampled from an adult with mismatch repair-deficient cancer. CDR3s include the opening cysteine and the closing phenylalanine or tryptophan. The order of the fields is V gene, J gene, CDR3 protein.

TRBV7-6	TRBJ2-1	CASSLVGQGYNEQFF
TRBV28	TRBJ2-7	CASSLGGGTYEQYF
TRBV7-9	TRBJ2-4	CASSRQGESSNIQYF
TRBV10-3	TRBJ2-2	CAINPSGRTGELFF
TRBV5-4	TRBJ2-3	CASSQGAAGGLTDTQYF
TRBV7-9	TRBJ2-3	CASSSRHGQGTSTDTQYF
TRBV7-8	TRBJ1-1	CASSPRGRDNQAEAFF
TRBV21-1	TRBJ1-2	CASSKRTGLCGYTF
TRBV28	TRBJ2-5	CASRTGRQETQYF
TRBV6-1	TRBJ1-5	CASSDPGGFGQPQHF
TRBV27	TRBJ2-7	CASSFLFGLAGGPYEQYF
TRBV11-2	TRBJ2-7	CASSFGTGTSYEQYF
TRBV6-5	TRBJ2-2	CASSPTGEAGGELFF
TRBV30	TRBJ1-1	CAWSGGTREAFF
TRBV7-9	TRBJ1-5	CASSLDMEPQHF
TRBV7-2	TRBJ2-7	CASSHLTGAEQYF
TRBV4-3	TRBJ2-7	CASSQAPGAPYEQYF
TRBV6-6	TRBJ2-7	CASGRGRYEQYF
TRBV28	TRBJ2-1	CASSLGTAYNEQFF
TRBV7-3	TRBJ2-1	CASSLKRSDRATYMGGKREQFF
TRBV5-6	TRBJ2-1	CASSLGSLLSYNEQFF
TRBV18	TRBJ2-7	CASSPFGLRDSYEQYF
TRBV11-2	TRBJ2-1	CASSLGGTGLNEQFF
TRBV13	TRBJ2-4	CASSPDRGKVIQYF
TRBV25-1	TRBJ2-2	CASSEGDRDTGELFF
TRBV5-1	TRBJ2-3	CASSLAGSGDTQYF
TRBV9	TRBJ2-5	CASSVEASGQETQYF
TRBV5-5	TRBJ2-7	CASSLGGGSSYEQYF
TRBV11-3	TRBJ2-7	CASSARDSRHEQYF
TRBV7-9	TRBJ1-2	CASSWGQFTYGYTF
TRBV5-1	TRBJ2-7	CASSLVSGYEQYF
TRBV10-3	TRBJ2-5	CAISEGGQGTQETQYF
TRBV4-1	TRBJ2-7	CASSQVSKSSYEQYF
TRBV18	TRBJ2-3	CSSRGIGRGADTQYF
TRBV10-2	TRBJ2-7	CASSEAGQGSYEQYF
TRBV6-1	TRBJ2-6	CASSGTGGSGANVLTF
TRBV6-1	TRBJ2-7	CASGAWGIRDKVSF
TRBV14	TRBJ1-1	CASSPLRTAMNTEAFF
TRBV29-1	TRBJ2-2	CSAGGRTGELFF
TRBV6-5	TRBJ2-1	CASSYTPWREQFF
TRBV19	TRBJ1-5	CASSLAQGANQPQHF
TRBV6-5	TRBJ2-2	CASSYSAELTGELFF
TRBV27	TRBJ2-1	CASSSPFRLAATYNEQFF
TRBV10-3	TRBJ2-1	CATRTGGEEQFF
TRBV2	TRBJ2-3	CATYREADTQYF
TRBV27	TRBJ2-3	CASSLRALNRADTQYF
TRBV30	TRBJ2-2	CAWTTTGELFF
TRBV4-3	TRBJ2-6	CASSQKASGANVLTF
TRBV6-5	TRBJ2-1	CASSYSGHGDRFF
TRBV6-6	TRBJ2-7	CASGTRQGGHEQYF
TRBV29-1	TRBJ2-1	CSVTGGAGLSSYNEQFF
TRBV7-9	TRBJ2-7	CASSEDGSVYEQYF